Listed below are T cell receptor beta chains from one sample, sequenced in a study of molecular identifiers for immune sequencing clone quantification. TCRdb itself ran the PCR reads through MiXCR, one entry per CDR3 protein. The table records approximately 590,000 distinct CDR3 sequences, about 25% of them present only once. The sample comprised naive CD8+ T cells from blood, with Jurkat cell RNA spiked in. Receptors were obtained from a human donor in good health. Some libraries in this study had Jurkat cell RNA spiked in. Each CDR3 is given with its conserved first and last residue. Fields, in order: clone size, D gene, J gene, CDR3 length, V gene, CDR3 DNA, CDR3 protein. The D gene is left open where the match is weak. A row's size may be missing; if present it is once, few, many or a size class.

size: -; D: -; J: TRBJ2-1; length: 13; V: TRBV5-6; DNA: TGTGCCAGCAGCTTGGCCTCCCGAGATGAGCAGTTCTTC; CDR3: CASSLASRDEQFF
size: few; D: -; J: TRBJ2-1; length: 13; V: TRBV7-9; DNA: TGTGCCAGCAGCGGCCGGGAGAGATATGAGCAGTTCTTC; CDR3: CASSGRERYEQFF
size: -; D: -; J: TRBJ2-7; length: 17; V: TRBV19; DNA: TGTGCCAGTAGTACCGGGACGGACTTAAGAATCACCTACGAGCAGTACTTC; CDR3: CASSTGTDLRITYEQYF
size: few; D: -; J: TRBJ1-5; length: 13; V: TRBV19; DNA: TGTGCCAGTACCTGGGGGGCCGATCAGCCCCAGCATTTT; CDR3: CASTWGADQPQHF
size: few; D: TRBD2; J: TRBJ2-2; length: 17; V: TRBV6-2/TRBV6-3; DNA: TGTGCCAGCAGTTACGTGGTAGCGGGCATTAACACCGGGGAGCTGTTTTTT; CDR3: CASSYVVAGINTGELFF
size: many; D: TRBD1; J: TRBJ2-7; length: 14; V: TRBV6-5; DNA: TGTGCCAGCACAATGGGGACAGGGGGCTCCGAGCAGTACTTC; CDR3: CASTMGTGGSEQYF
size: -; D: TRBD2; J: TRBJ2-5; length: 19; V: TRBV4-1; DNA: TGCGCCAGCAGCCAAGAGGCGGAGCGGGGGGTACCTTTTGCGGAGACCCAGTACTTC; CDR3: CASSQEAERGVPFAETQYF
size: many; D: -; J: TRBJ2-7; length: 15; V: TRBV5-1; DNA: TGCGCCAGCAAATTCCGGGCCCAGGGATCCTACGAGCAGTACTTC; CDR3: CASKFRAQGSYEQYF
size: many; D: -; J: TRBJ2-5; length: 11; V: TRBV13; DNA: TGTGCCAGCAGCAACCTGGAGACCCAGTACTTC; CDR3: CASSNLETQYF
size: many; D: TRBD1; J: TRBJ2-7; length: 15; V: TRBV20-1; DNA: TGCAGTGCTACTGCCGGGACAGGGGACCCCTACGAGCAGTACTTC; CDR3: CSATAGTGDPYEQYF
size: many; D: -; J: TRBJ2-7; length: 16; V: TRBV18; DNA: TGTGCCAGCTCGCCCTCAGGGCCGACAACTGCCTACGAGCAGTACTTC; CDR3: CASSPSGPTTAYEQYF
size: many; D: -; J: TRBJ1-5; length: 13; V: TRBV15; DNA: TGTGCCACCAGCCTCACTAGGGATCAGCCCCAGCATTTT; CDR3: CATSLTRDQPQHF
size: -; D: -; J: TRBJ1-5; length: 13; V: TRBV19; DNA: TGTGCCAGTAGCCCCTCCGCGGGTCAGCCCCAGCATTTT; CDR3: CASSPSAGQPQHF
size: -; D: TRBD2; J: TRBJ2-5; length: 17; V: TRBV11-2; DNA: TGTGCCAGCAGCTTACGATTCGGGACTAGCGGACAAGAGACCCAGTACTTC; CDR3: CASSLRFGTSGQETQYF
size: many; D: -; J: TRBJ2-2; length: 13; V: TRBV6-2/TRBV6-3; DNA: TGTGCCAGCAGTTACTCAGGCCCCGGGGAGCTGTTTTTT; CDR3: CASSYSGPGELFF
size: many; D: -; J: TRBJ1-5; length: 16; V: TRBV10-2; DNA: TGCGCCAGCAGTGACGGTTATGGTATTAGCAATCAGCCCCAGCATTTT; CDR3: CASSDGYGISNQPQHF
size: -; D: -; J: TRBJ2-1; length: 16; V: TRBV27; DNA: TGTGCCAGCAGTTTATCGCTAGCAGGGTCCTACAATGAGCAGTTCTTC; CDR3: CASSLSLAGSYNEQFF
size: -; D: -; J: TRBJ2-1; length: 13; V: TRBV13; DNA: TGTGCCAGCAGCAGGAGCGGAGACAATGAGCAGTTCTTC; CDR3: CASSRSGDNEQFF
size: -; D: -; J: TRBJ2-7; length: 12; V: TRBV19; DNA: TGTGCTAGTGGTATAGGTCTGAGCGAGCAGTACTTC; CDR3: CASGIGLSEQYF
size: few; D: -; J: TRBJ2-7; length: 13; V: TRBV7-9; DNA: TGTGCCAGCAGCTTCGAACTCAGCTACGAGCAGTACTTC; CDR3: CASSFELSYEQYF
size: many; D: -; J: TRBJ1-3; length: 14; V: TRBV4-3; DNA: TGCGCCAGCAGCCAAATCTGGGGCCCGGACACCATATATTTT; CDR3: CASSQIWGPDTIYF
size: -; D: -; J: TRBJ1-2; length: 12; V: TRBV28; DNA: TGTGCCAGCACCCCAGGGCTCAGGGGCTACACCTTC; CDR3: CASTPGLRGYTF
size: -; D: -; J: TRBJ2-7; length: 13; V: TRBV27; DNA: TGTGCCAGCAGTTCTACTCCATCCTACGAGCGGTACTTC; CDR3: CASSSTPSYERYF
size: many; D: -; J: TRBJ2-7; length: 13; V: TRBV30; DNA: TGTGCCTGGAGTTTGTCGGGATTTGGAGAGCAGTACTTC; CDR3: CAWSLSGFGEQYF
size: few; D: -; J: TRBJ2-2; length: 14; V: TRBV7-7; DNA: TGTGCCAGCGCGGACCAGCGGGCCGCCGGGGAGCTGTTTTTT; CDR3: CASADQRAAGELFF
size: -; D: -; J: TRBJ1-1; length: 15; V: TRBV12-3/TRBV12-4; DNA: TGTGCCAGCAGTTTTTTTTGGGCAGGGAACACTGAAGCTTTCTTT; CDR3: CASSFFWAGNTEAFF
size: -; D: -; J: TRBJ2-7; length: 14; V: TRBV21-1; DNA: TGTGCCAGCAGCAAGGGTGACAGGGGAAGCGTGGGGAACTTC; CDR3: CASSKGDRGSVGNF
size: -; D: -; J: TRBJ2-7; length: 14; V: TRBV4-3; DNA: TGCGCCAACAGCCAAGATCCAGGGCTAGTCGAGCAGTACTTC; CDR3: CANSQDPGLVEQYF
size: many; D: -; J: TRBJ2-7; length: 13; V: TRBV9; DNA: TGTGCCAGCAGCCCCCATAGTGCGAACGAGCAGTACTTC; CDR3: CASSPHSANEQYF
size: -; D: TRBD1; J: TRBJ2-1; length: 14; V: TRBV7-9; DNA: TGTGCCAGCAGCTTAGCCGTTGGGCAGGGGGTTGAGTTCTTC; CDR3: CASSLAVGQGVEFF
size: -; D: TRBD1; J: TRBJ1-1; length: 16; V: TRBV7-6; DNA: TGTGCCAGCCGCGAGTTCCCGGGACAGAGTACAATTGAAGCTCTCTTT; CDR3: CASREFPGQSTIEALF
size: -; D: TRBD2; J: TRBJ2-5; length: 18; V: TRBV9; DNA: TGTGCCAGCAGCGTAGGAGGGACTAGCGGGGGGGCAGGGGAGACCCAGTACTTC; CDR3: CASSVGGTSGGAGETQYF
size: -; D: -; J: TRBJ1-5; length: 14; V: TRBV5-6; DNA: TGTGCCAGCAGCTACAGGACGGGGCCTCAGCCCCAGCATTTT; CDR3: CASSYRTGPQPQHF
size: many; D: TRBD1; J: TRBJ2-1; length: 15; V: TRBV20-1; DNA: TGCAGTGCTACCGGGACAGAGAAGTCCTACAATGAGCAGTTCTTC; CDR3: CSATGTEKSYNEQFF
size: -; D: TRBD2; J: TRBJ2-3; length: 19; V: TRBV27; DNA: TGTGCCAGCAGTTTATCGAGGGCGGGAGGCCTCTCTGGCACAAATACGCAGTATTTT; CDR3: CASSLSRAGGLSGTNTQYF
size: -; D: -; J: TRBJ2-7; length: 15; V: TRBV11-2; DNA: TGTGCCGGCAGCTTCGGGGCTAGCCGTGCCTACGAGCAGTACTTC; CDR3: CAGSFGASRAYEQYF
size: few; D: TRBD2; J: TRBJ2-1; length: 15; V: TRBV9; DNA: TGTGCCAGCAGCGTAGAGCGGGGGGGCCCTGGTGAGCAGTTCTTC; CDR3: CASSVERGGPGEQFF
size: many; D: -; J: TRBJ2-5; length: 17; V: TRBV15; DNA: TGTGCCACCAGCGCACGACGACAACTACGTAACCAAGAGACCCAGTACTTC; CDR3: CATSARRQLRNQETQYF
size: -; D: -; J: TRBJ1-4; length: 15; V: TRBV4-1; DNA: TGCGCCAGCAGCCAAGCCCTGGGGTCGAGCGAAAAACTGTTTTTT; CDR3: CASSQALGSSEKLFF
size: -; D: -; J: TRBJ2-2; length: 16; V: TRBV5-3; DNA: TGTGCCAGCAGCTTGGGGCAATCCGCGAACACCGGGGAGCTGTTTTTT; CDR3: CASSLGQSANTGELFF
size: -; D: -; J: TRBJ1-4; length: 14; V: TRBV4-3; DNA: TGCGCCAGCAGCCGCTCCCAAGGACGTGAAAAACTGTTTTTT; CDR3: CASSRSQGREKLFF
size: -; D: TRBD1; J: TRBJ2-2; length: 14; V: TRBV3-1; DNA: TGTGCCAGCAGCGGTGGACAGGGGTCCGGGGAGCTGTATTTT; CDR3: CASSGGQGSGELYF
size: many; D: TRBD2; J: TRBJ2-7; length: 13; V: TRBV5-6; DNA: TGTGCCAGCAGCTTGCCTAGCGGGAACGAGCAGTACTTC; CDR3: CASSLPSGNEQYF